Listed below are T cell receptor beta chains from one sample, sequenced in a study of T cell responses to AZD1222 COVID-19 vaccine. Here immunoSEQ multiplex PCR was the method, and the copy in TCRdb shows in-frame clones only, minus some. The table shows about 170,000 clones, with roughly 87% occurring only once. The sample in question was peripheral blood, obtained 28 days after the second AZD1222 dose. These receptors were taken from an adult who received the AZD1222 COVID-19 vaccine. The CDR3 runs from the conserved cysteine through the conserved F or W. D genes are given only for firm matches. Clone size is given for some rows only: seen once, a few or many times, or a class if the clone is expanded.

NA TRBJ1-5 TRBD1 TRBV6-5 CASSNRGRLDQPQHF TGTGCCAGCAGTAACAGGGGGCGCTTGGATCAGCCCCAGCATTTT
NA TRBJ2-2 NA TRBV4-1 CASSPIGGGPSTGELFF TGCGCCAGCAGCCCCATTGGGGGGGGGCCGAGCACCGGGGAGCTGTTTTTT
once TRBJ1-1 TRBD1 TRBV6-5 CASSYFGQGNTEAFF TGTGCCAGCAGTTACTTCGGACAGGGCAACACTGAAGCTTTCTTT
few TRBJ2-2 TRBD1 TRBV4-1 CASSQDQTGGFGELFF TGCGCCAGCAGCCAAGACCAGACAGGGGGCTTCGGGGAGCTGTTTTTT
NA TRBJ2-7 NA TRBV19 CATKGGRPYEQYF TGTGCCACCAAAGGGGGGAGGCCCTACGAGCAGTACTTC
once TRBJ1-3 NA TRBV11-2 CASSLGTAGNTIYF TGTGCCAGCAGCCTCGGGACCGCCGGAAACACCATATATTTT
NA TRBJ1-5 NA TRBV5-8 CASSFNQPQHF TGTGCCAGCAGCTTTAATCAGCCCCAGCATTTT
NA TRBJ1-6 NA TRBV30 CAWSGEGGSSYNSPLHF TGTGCCTGGAGTGGAGAGGGAGGGAGCTCCTATAATTCACCCCTCCACTTT
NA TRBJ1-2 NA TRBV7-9 CASSLSRVGYGYTF TGTGCCAGCAGCTTATCAAGGGTAGGGTATGGCTACACCTTC
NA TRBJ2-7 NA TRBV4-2 CASSQEWTDSSYEQYF TGTGCCAGCAGCCAAGAGTGGACAGACAGCTCCTACGAGCAGTACTTC
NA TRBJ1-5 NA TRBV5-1 CASSLGGQSNQPQHF TGCGCCAGCAGCTTGGGGGGACAAAGCAATCAGCCCCAGCATTTT
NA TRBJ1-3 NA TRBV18 CASSPNSGNTIYF TGTGCCAGCTCACCTAACTCTGGAAACACCATATATTTT
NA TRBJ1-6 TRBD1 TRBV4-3 CASSLGTGNNSPLHF TGCGCCAGCAGCCTAGGGACAGGAAATAATTCACCCCTCCACTTT
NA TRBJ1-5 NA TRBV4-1 CASSQAVGGVNQPQHF TGCGCCAGCAGCCAAGCCGTGGGGGGGGTAAATCAGCCCCAGCATTTT
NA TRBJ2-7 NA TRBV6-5 CASTTSNRISYEQYF TGTGCCAGCACCACTTCCAACAGGATCTCCTACGAGCAGTACTTC
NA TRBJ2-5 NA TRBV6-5 CASNGPNQETQYF TGTGCCAGCAATGGACCGAACCAAGAGACCCAGTACTTC
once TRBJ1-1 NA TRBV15 CATSRGERARNTEAFF TGTGCCACCAGCAGAGGGGAACGGGCGCGGAACACTGAAGCTTTCTTT
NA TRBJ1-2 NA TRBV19 CASSTGPLDNYGYTF TGTGCCAGTAGTACAGGACCTCTAGATAACTATGGCTACACCTTC
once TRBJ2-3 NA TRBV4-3 CASSQDFPGITQYF TGCGCCAGCAGCCAAGATTTTCCAGGGATCACGCAGTATTTT
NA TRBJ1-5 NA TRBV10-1 CASRGTVGQPQHF TGCGCCAGCAGGGGGACCGTGGGGCAGCCCCAGCATTTT
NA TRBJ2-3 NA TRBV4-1 CASSRNTGLSTDTQYF TGCGCCAGCAGCCGTAATACAGGGCTTAGCACAGATACGCAGTATTTT
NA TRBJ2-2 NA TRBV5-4 CASSFGTLNTGELFF TGTGCCAGCAGCTTCGGGACACTTAACACCGGGGAGCTGTTTTTT
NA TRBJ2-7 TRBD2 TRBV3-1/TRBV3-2 CASSQVRWGRAYEQYF TGTGCCAGCAGCCAAGTCCGATGGGGGAGGGCCTACGAGCAGTACTTC
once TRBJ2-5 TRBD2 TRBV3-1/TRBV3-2 CASSPASGGTWETQYF TGTGCCAGCAGCCCCGCTAGCGGGGGGACCTGGGAGACCCAGTACTTC
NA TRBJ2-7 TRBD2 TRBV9 CASSASGTNSYEQYF TGTGCCAGCAGCGCCTCCGGGACTAACTCCTACGAGCAGTACTTC
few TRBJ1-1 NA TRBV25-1 CASRGGPEAFF TGTGCCAGCAGAGGAGGTCCTGAAGCTTTCTTT
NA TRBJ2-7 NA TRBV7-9 CASSLETIGGLEQYF TGTGCCAGCAGCTTAGAAACCATCGGGGGCCTCGAGCAGTACTTC